Following are 27 T cell receptor beta chains from one sample sequenced in a study of cytomegalovirus exposure and HLA in healthy donors. PCR used 60 Vbeta primers and 13 Jbeta primers. The repertoire was sequenced with immunoSEQ multiplex PCR; TCRdb's copy has only in-frame clones and lacks some. Of around 130,000 clones in the sample, 60% to 85% were seen once. Sequencing was done on a sample of PBMCs. The receptors were gathered from a man under 40 in good health and CMV-seronegative.

The chain recombines TRBV6-5 with TRBJ2-2; TRBD1 matches 7 bases. V lost 6 bases, J lost 5 bases, and 6 bases stayed unmatched. CDR3 length equals 14 residues. Germline-derived CDR1 and CDR2 are MNHEY and SVGAGI. The DNA of the CDR3 is TGTGCCAGCAGCGACAGGGCATTGACCGGGGAGCTGTTTTTT. Protein sequence: CASSDRALTGELFF.

The chain recombines TRBV19 with TRBJ1-1; 8 bases agree with TRBD1. This CDR3 has 13 amino acids. V dropped 7 bases and J dropped 6; count of bases not matched to a gene: 7. Germline V gives CDR1 LNHDA, CDR2 SQIVND (reference sequence). CDR3 sequence reads: CASKTGQVSEAFF. DNA of the CDR3: TGTGCCAGTAAAACGGGACAGGTTTCTGAAGCTTTCTTT. Together with reference TRBV19 and TRBJ1-1, the CDR3 gives the full variable domain: DGGITQSPKYLFRKEGQNVTLSCEQNLNHDAMYWYRQDPGQGLRLIYYSQIVNDFQKGDIAEGYSVSREKKESFPLTVTSAQKNPTAFYLCASKTGQVSEAFFGQGTRLTVV.

The V gene is TRBV18, the J gene TRBJ1-3, with D tentatively TRBD1 (5 bases). Deletions cut 6 bases from V and 2 bases from J, with 14 bases between. The length of the CDR3 is 15 residues. Germline V gene data show CDR1 as KGHSH and CDR2 as LQKENI. The CDR3, as DNA: TGTGCCAGCTCTCCAGGGCAGGTTCCTGGAAACACCATATATTTT. Encoded protein: CASSPGQVPGNTIYF.

The genes are TRBV13 and TRBJ1-2; D remains ambiguous. Germline lookup yields CDR1 PRHDT and CDR2 FYEKMQ (reference sequence). The CDR3 loop spans 15 amino acids. The V end was cut by 5 bases, the J end by 0 bases, with 13 bases between. CDR3 loop: CASSASPGPNYGYTF. CDR3 coding DNA: TGTGCCAGCAGCGCCTCCCCTGGGCCTAACTATGGCTACACCTTC.

This clone was counted once. The chain links TRBV30 to TRBJ1-2; possible D gene TRBD1, 5 bases. The V and J ends lost 7 bases and 8 bases respectively, with 14 bases between them. Germline assignment: CDR1 GTSNPN and CDR2 SVGIG (reference sequence). The CDR3 totals 11 residues. This chain's CDR3 is CASNYGGGYTF. Here the CDR3 DNA reads TGTGCCTCAAATTACGGGGGAGGCTACACCTTC.

This clone was detected only once. The genes are TRBV7-8 and TRBJ2-3, with D possibly matching TRBD1 (6 bases). The CDR3 covers 14 residues. The V end was cut by 4 bases, the J end by 2 bases, with 10 bases between. Germline assignment: CDR1 SGHVS and CDR2 FQNEAQ. CDR3 sequence reads: CASSSGVSTDTQYF. The CDR3 region has the DNA TGTGCCAGCAGCTCAGGGGTCTCCACAGATACGCAGTATTTT. The full variable domain, rest sourced from reference TRBV7-8 and TRBJ2-3, is GAGVSQSPRYKVAKRGQDVALRCDPISGHVSLFWYQQALGQGPEFLTYFQNEAQLDKSGLPSDRFFAERPEGSVSTLKIQRTQQEDSAVYLCASSSGVSTDTQYFGPGTRLTVL.

About this clone: Additional DNA sequences in this sample encode the identical CDR3. V gene TRBV18 combines with J gene TRBJ1-5, with TRBD1 identical over 8 bases. This CDR3 has 13 residues. The V segment lost 6 bases and the J segment 5 bases; nucleotides outside the gene matches: 3. The germline V gene has CDR1 KGHSH and CDR2 LQKENI. CDR3 amino acids: CASSPGQDQPQHF. In DNA form, the CDR3 reads TGTGCCAGCTCCCCGGGACAGGATCAGCCCCAGCATTTT. The entire variable domain, with the rest obtained from reference TRBV18 and TRBJ1-5, is as follows: NAGVMQNPRHLVRRRGQEARLRCSPMKGHSHVYWYRQLPEEGLKFMVYLQKENIIDESGMPKERFSAEFPKEGPSILRIQQVVRGDSAAYFCASSPGQDQPQHFGDGTRLSIL.

This chain connects TRBV5-1 to TRBJ2-7; 8 nucleotides line up with TRBD1. The junction had 11 bases not matched to a gene; V was cut back by 4 bases and J by 5 bases. The CDR3 consists of 15 residues. Germline V gene sequence: CDR1 SGHRS, CDR2 YFSETQ. The CDR3 DNA reads TGCGCCAGCAGCCCATTGCTGACAGGGGAGGACGAGCAGTACTTC. Amino acid sequence: CASSPLLTGEDEQYF.

The chain combines TRBV25-1 with TRBJ1-1, with 8 bases fitting TRBD1. Germline-derived CDR1 and CDR2 are MGHDK and SYGVNS. The CDR3 is 13 residues long. J lost 7 bases, V lost 4 bases, and 5 bases had no gene match. CDR3 DNA: TGTGCCAGCAGTGGGGACAGGTTATTTGAAGCTTTCTTT. Translating it yields CASSGDRLFEAFF.

The V and J genes are TRBV29-1 and TRBJ2-1; 10 bases are shared with TRBD1. CDR1 and CDR2 (germline): SQVTM, ANQGSEA. This CDR3 comprises 18 residues. V dropped 5 bases and J dropped 8; count of bases not matched to a gene: 21. CDR3 in amino acids: CSVRTRTWRDRGSDEQFF. The CDR3 DNA follows: TGCAGCGTTAGGACCAGGACTTGGAGGGACAGGGGTTCGGATGAGCAGTTCTTC.

The gene calls are TRBV5-6 and TRBJ2-7, with 7 bases that match TRBD1. With 4 bases clipped from V and 0 bases from J, the junction kept 7 bases outside the gene matches. The CDR3 covers 15 residues. Per the germline V gene, CDR1 is SGHDT and CDR2 is YYEEEE. This CDR3 is CASSITGAPSYEQYF. The CDR3, as DNA: TGTGCCAGCAGCATCACAGGGGCCCCCTCCTACGAGCAGTACTTC.

The chain has TRBV6-1 and TRBJ1-1; D unclear. Trimming stripped 6 bases from V and 1 base from J, with 12 bases between. This CDR3 has 14 amino acids. Germline V gene lookup returns CDR1 MNHNS and CDR2 SASEGT. The CDR3: CASSPPGKNTEAFF. The CDR3 nucleotides are TGTGCCAGCAGCCCCCCGGGAAAGAACACTGAAGCTTTCTTT.

This clone was seen just once. This chain uses TRBV6-5 with TRBJ2-2; possibly TRBD2 for D (6 bases). The CDR3 extends over 13 amino acids. Trimming cost V 7 bases and J 5 bases, with 11 bases left between them. CDR1 and CDR2 (germline): MNHEY, SVGAGI. CDR3 bases: TGTGCCAGCACTCTGAGCGGGACCGGGGAGCTGTTTTTT. Amino acid sequence: CASTLSGTGELFF.

The CDR3 spells CASSVDRGSTGELFF. CDR3 DNA sequence: TGCGCCAGCAGCGTGGACAGGGGGAGCACCGGGGAGCTGTTTTTT. The chain couples TRBV5-1 to TRBJ2-2, with 10 bases lining up with TRBD1. This CDR3 has 15 amino acids. The germline gives CDR1 SGHRS, CDR2 YFSETQ. Losses at the gene ends were 4 bases for V and 4 bases for J; bases not matched to a gene: 4.

The CDR3 loop reads CASNIKGTDTQYF. The CDR3 DNA follows: TGTGCCAGCAACATTAAAGGCACAGATACGCAGTATTTT. The J gene is TRBJ2-3, the V gene TRBV6-1; D is uncertain. In germline, CDR1 is MNHNS, CDR2 SASEGT. CDR3 size: 13 residues. V lost 7 bases and J lost 1, with 9 bases in between.

The V call is TRBV27, the J call TRBJ1-2, with 7 bases lining up with TRBD1. V trimming: 3 bases; J trimming: 5 bases; junction bases outside the gene matches: 3. CDR3 length equals 13 residues. Germline V CDR1 and CDR2: MNHEY, SMNVEV (reference sequence). CDR3 nucleotides: TGTGCCAGCAGTTTTGGCAGGGGGTATGGCTACACCTTC. The encoded protein is CASSFGRGYGYTF.

The chain recombines TRBV15 with TRBJ1-5; the D gene is possibly TRBD1 (6 bases). Germline CDR1 is LNHNV and CDR2 is YYDKDF (reference sequence). Trimming shortened V by 2 bases and J by 6 bases, and 20 bases separated the two germline ends. The CDR3 is 17 residues long. Here the CDR3 reads CATSRIWGRVEGQPQHF. The CDR3 nucleotides are TGTGCCACCAGCAGAATTTGGGGGCGAGTTGAGGGTCAGCCCCAGCATTTT.

The chain combines TRBV11-3 with TRBJ2-1; D is possibly TRBD1 (5 bases). CDR1 is SGHNT, CDR2 YENEEA, per germline. With 1 base removed from V and 6 bases from J, the gap between germline ends came to 16 bases. CDR3 length: 16 residues. CDR3 nucleotides: TGTGCCAGCAGCTTAGTATCTCAGGGCTCAAGCAATGAGCAGTTCTTC. Protein product: CASSLVSQGSSNEQFF. The variable domain in full, completed from reference TRBV11-3 and TRBJ2-1, reads EAGVVQSPRYKIIEKKQPVAFWCNPISGHNTLYWYLQNLGQGPELLIRYENEEAVDDSQLPKDRFSAERLKGVDSTLKIQPAELGDSAVYLCASSLVSQGSSNEQFFGPGTRLTVL.

The chain uses TRBV2 and TRBJ2-7; D is unresolved. Germline V lookup: CDR1 SNHLY, CDR2 FYNNEI. Deletions cut 7 bases from V and 6 bases from J, with 7 bases between. The CDR3 runs 10 residues. The CDR3 bases are TGTGCCAGCATGGAGACCGAGCAGTACTTC. Encoded protein: CASMETEQYF.

This clone showed up just a few times. In nucleotides, the CDR3 is TGTGCCAGCAGCTTTCCGACAGGGGAAGTCACTGAAGCTTTCTTT. The encoded protein is CASSFPTGEVTEAFF. The chain has TRBV5-4 and TRBJ1-1; 8 nucleotides match TRBD1. After removal of 2 bases from V and 4 bases from J, the junction contained 7 bases not matched to a gene. CDR3 size: 15 residues. Germline V lookup: CDR1 SGHNT, CDR2 YYREEE (reference sequence).

This rearrangement joins TRBV4-2 to TRBJ1-5; TRBD1 matches at 9 bases. In germline, CDR1 is LGHNA, CDR2 YNFKEQ. The ends lost 4 bases at V and 5 bases at J; junction bases unmatched: 0. The CDR3 sequence is 13 residues long. The CDR3 nucleotides read TGTGCCAGCAGCCGGACAGGGGATCAGCCCCAGCATTTT. Amino acids: CASSRTGDQPQHF.

The V call is TRBV27, the J call TRBJ2-2, with D tentatively TRBD1 (5 bases). This CDR3 is built from 17 residues. CDR1 is MNHEY and CDR2 is SMNVEV in the germline V gene (reference sequence). V lost 6 bases and J 1 base, leaving 18 bases between the germline ends. In DNA, the CDR3 is TGTGCCAGCAGCCGGAGCCTAATCCAGGGGAACACCGGGGAGCTGTTTTTT. It is translated as CASSRSLIQGNTGELFF.

This clone was detected only a few times. This chain links TRBV7-3 with TRBJ2-1; 10 bases align to TRBD2. With V trimmed by 1 base and J by 4 bases, 22 bases remained unmatched. This CDR3 is 22 amino acids long. Germline CDR1 reads SGHTA; CDR2 reads FQGTGA. The CDR3, as DNA: TGTGCCAGCAGCTTAAGGGCCCCTTGGTTGCTAGCGGGGGAGAGGATATACAATGAGCAGTTCTTC. This sequence encodes CASSLRAPWLLAGERIYNEQFF.

The V gene is TRBV11-2, the J gene TRBJ1-2; 7 nucleotides match TRBD1. This CDR3 is built from 12 residues. Germline CDR1 and CDR2: SGHAT and FQNNGV. V shed 9 bases and J 3 bases; nucleotides not matched to a gene: 4. CDR3 sequence reads: CASRGRDYGYTF. The CDR3 DNA follows: TGTGCCAGTAGGGGGCGTGACTATGGCTACACCTTC.

The V gene is TRBV10-3, the J gene TRBJ2-7; a possible D gene is TRBD2 (5 bases). The CDR3 spans 12 residues. The germline gives CDR1 ENHRY, CDR2 SYGVKD. The V gene lost 4 bases and the J gene lost 7 bases, with 11 bases spanning the gap. The CDR3 spells CAISAESGEQYF. CDR3 sequence (DNA): TGTGCCATCAGTGCGGAGTCGGGGGAGCAGTACTTC.

This chain uses TRBV9 with TRBJ2-5; tentatively, D is TRBD1 (6 bases). Trimming took off 3 bases at V and 5 bases at J, with 17 bases between the two ends. The CDR3 covers 15 residues. Germline CDR1 is SGDLS and CDR2 is YYNGEE. The CDR3 loop reads CASSADGTLKETQYF. For the CDR3, the DNA is TGTGCCAGCAGCGCAGACGGGACATTGAAGGAGACCCAGTACTTC.

This chain connects TRBV28 to TRBJ1-1; weak D call: TRBD1 (6 bases). CDR3 length equals 15 residues. The germline CDR1 and CDR2 sequences are MDHEN and SYDVKM. The V end was cut by 2 bases, the J end by 1 base, with 11 bases between. The CDR3 is CASSLQGMGNTEAFF. The CDR3 bases are TGTGCCAGCAGTTTACAGGGGATGGGGAACACTGAAGCTTTCTTT.